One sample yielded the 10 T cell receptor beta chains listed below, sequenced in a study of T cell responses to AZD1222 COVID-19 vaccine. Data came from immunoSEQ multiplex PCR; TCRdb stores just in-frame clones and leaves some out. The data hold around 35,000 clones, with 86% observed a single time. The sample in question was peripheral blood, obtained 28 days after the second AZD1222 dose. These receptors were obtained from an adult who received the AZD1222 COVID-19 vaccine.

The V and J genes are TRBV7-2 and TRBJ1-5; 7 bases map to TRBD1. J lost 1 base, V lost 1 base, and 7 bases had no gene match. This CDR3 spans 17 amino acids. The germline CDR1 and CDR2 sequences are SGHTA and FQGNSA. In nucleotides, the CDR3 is TGTGCCAGCAGCTTAGGATTTTTCAGGGGGAGCAATCAGCCCCAGCATTTT. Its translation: CASSLGFFRGSNQPQHF.

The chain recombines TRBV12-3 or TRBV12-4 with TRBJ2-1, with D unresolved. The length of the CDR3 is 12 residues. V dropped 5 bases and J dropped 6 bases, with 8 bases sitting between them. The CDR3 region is CASSPRLNEQFF. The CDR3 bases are TGTGCCAGCAGTCCCCGCCTCAATGAGCAGTTCTTC.

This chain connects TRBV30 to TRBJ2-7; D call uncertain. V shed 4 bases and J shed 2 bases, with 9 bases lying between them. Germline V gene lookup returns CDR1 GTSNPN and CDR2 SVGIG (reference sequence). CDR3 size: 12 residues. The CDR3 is CAWTRETYEQYF. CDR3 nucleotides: TGTGCCTGGACCAGAGAAACCTACGAGCAGTACTTC.

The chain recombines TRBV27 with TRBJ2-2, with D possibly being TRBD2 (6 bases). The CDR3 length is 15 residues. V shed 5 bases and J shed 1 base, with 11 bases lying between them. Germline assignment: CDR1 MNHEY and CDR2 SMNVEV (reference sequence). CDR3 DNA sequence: TGTGCCAGCAGTCGGCGACTAGAGAACACCGGGGAGCTGTTTTTT. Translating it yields CASSRRLENTGELFF.

The CDR3 sequence is CASSLGQRYEQYF. The CDR3 DNA sequence: TGTGCCAGCAGCTTAGGTCAGCGCTACGAGCAGTACTTC. V gene TRBV7-8 combines with J gene TRBJ2-7; D gene ambiguous. Trimming cost V 1 base and J 3 bases, with 7 bases left between them. CDR1 is SGHVS and CDR2 is FQNEAQ in the germline V gene. The CDR3 sequence is 13 residues long.

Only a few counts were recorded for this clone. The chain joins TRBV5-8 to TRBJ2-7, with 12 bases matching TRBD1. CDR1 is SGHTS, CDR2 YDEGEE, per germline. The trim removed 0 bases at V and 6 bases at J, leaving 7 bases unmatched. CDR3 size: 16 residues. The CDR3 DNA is TGTGCCAGCAGCTTGGTCAGGGGGACAGGGGGCAGCGAGCAGTACTTC. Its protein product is CASSLVRGTGGSEQYF.

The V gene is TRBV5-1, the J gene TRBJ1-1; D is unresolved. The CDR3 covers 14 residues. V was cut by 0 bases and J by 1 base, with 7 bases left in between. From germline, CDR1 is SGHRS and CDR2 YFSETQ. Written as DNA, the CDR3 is TGCGCCAGCAGCTTGGTAGTTCAGAACACTGAAGCTTTCTTT. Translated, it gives CASSLVVQNTEAFF.

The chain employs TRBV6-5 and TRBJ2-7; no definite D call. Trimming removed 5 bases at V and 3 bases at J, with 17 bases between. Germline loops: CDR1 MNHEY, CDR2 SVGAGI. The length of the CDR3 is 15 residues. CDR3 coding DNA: TGTGCCAGCAGTCCCCGAGAGCGTGGGCGCTACGAGCAGTACTTC. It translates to CASSPRERGRYEQYF.

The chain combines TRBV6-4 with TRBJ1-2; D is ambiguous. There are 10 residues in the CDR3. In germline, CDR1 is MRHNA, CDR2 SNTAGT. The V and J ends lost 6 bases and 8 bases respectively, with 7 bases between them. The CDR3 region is CASRDGGYTF. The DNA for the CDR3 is TGTGCCAGCAGGGACGGCGGCTACACCTTC.

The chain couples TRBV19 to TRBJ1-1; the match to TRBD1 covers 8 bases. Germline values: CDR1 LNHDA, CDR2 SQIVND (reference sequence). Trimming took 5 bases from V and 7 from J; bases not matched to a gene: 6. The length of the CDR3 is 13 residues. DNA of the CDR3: TGTGCCAGTAGTCCATGGGACAGGCGTGAAGCTTTCTTT. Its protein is CASSPWDRREAFF.